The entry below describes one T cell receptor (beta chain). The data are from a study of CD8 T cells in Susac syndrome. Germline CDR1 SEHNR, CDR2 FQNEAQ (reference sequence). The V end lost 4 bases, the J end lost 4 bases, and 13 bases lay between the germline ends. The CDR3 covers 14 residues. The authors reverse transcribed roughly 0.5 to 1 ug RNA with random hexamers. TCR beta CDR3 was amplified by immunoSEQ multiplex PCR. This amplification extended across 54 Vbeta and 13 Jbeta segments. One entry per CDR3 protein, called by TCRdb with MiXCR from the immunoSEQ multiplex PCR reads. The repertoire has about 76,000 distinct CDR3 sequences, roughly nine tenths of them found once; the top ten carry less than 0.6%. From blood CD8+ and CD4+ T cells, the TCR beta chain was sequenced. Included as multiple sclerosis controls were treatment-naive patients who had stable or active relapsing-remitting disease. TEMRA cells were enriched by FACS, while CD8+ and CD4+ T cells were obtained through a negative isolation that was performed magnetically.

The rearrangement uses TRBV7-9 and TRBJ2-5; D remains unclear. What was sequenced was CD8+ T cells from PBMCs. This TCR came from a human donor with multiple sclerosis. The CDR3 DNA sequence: TGTGCCAGCAGCTACCGACATTATATAGAGACCCAGTACTTC. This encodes CASSYRHYIETQYF. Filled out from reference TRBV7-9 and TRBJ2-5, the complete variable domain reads DTGVSQNPRHKITKRGQNVTFRCDPISEHNRLYWYRQTLGQGPEFLTYFQNEAQLEKSRLLSDRFSAERPKGSFSTLEIQRTEQGDSAMYLCASSYRHYIETQYFGPGTRLLVL.